This entry concerns a single TCR beta chain. Its matching antigen is unknown. One junction end does not reproduce the germline sequence, and a read error may be involved. The primer mix had 60 Vbeta and 13 Jbeta primers. Measured with immunoSEQ multiplex PCR; TCRdb has only the in-frame clones, and not every one. The table has 100,000 to 150,000 clones, under 85% seen once. This sample was taken from a study of cytomegalovirus exposure and HLA in healthy donors. About the research overall: Most donors, approximately 82% of approximately 400 genotyped, fell in the Caucasian-associated ancestry cluster.

Study conclusions and caveats: Among TCR sequences, most were rare, though some public TCRs appeared in many donors. Another analysis was done later, and it associated roughly 15,000 TCR beta sequences with HLA alleles at 0.05 false discovery rate. An Asian-associated ancestry cluster reportedly showed fewer N-insertions than the approximately 690-donor mean in a later analysis.

Germline V gives CDR1 MGHDK, CDR2 SYGVNS. This CDR3 has 18 amino acids. The TCR comes from a woman between 50 and 59 years old in good health and CMV-seropositive. The sequencing input was PBMCs. The chain links TRBV25-1 to TRBJ1-2; 7 bases are shared with TRBD1. The CDR3 DNA reads TGTGCCAGCAGTGAATATGGGACAGAGGGCCGCGGTAACTATGGCTACCCCTTC. Its translation is CASSEYGTEGRGNYGYPF.